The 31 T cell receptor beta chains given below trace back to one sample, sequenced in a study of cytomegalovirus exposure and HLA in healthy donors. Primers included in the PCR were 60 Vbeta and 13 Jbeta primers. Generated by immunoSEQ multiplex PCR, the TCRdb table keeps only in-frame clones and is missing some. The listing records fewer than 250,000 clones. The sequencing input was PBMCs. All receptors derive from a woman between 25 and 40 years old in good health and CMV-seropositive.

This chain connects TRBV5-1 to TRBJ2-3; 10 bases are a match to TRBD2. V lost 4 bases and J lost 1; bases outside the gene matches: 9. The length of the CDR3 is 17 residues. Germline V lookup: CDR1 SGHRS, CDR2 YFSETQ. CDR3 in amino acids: CASSLSSGTSGTDTQYF. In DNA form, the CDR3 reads TGCGCCAGCAGCCTATCCTCCGGGACTAGCGGCACAGATACGCAGTATTTT.

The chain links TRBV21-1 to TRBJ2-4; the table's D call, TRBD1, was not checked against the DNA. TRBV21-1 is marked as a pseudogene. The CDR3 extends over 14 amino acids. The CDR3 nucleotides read TGTGCCAGCAGTGGACAGCCGAACAAAAACATTCAGTACTTC. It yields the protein CASSGQPNKNIQYF.

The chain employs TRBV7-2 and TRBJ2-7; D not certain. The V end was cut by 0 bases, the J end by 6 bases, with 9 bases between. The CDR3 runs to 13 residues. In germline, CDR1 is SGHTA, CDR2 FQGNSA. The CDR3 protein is CASSLASVGEQYF. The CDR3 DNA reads TGTGCCAGCAGCTTAGCCAGCGTAGGCGAGCAGTACTTC. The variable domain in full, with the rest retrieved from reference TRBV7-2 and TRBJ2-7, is GAGVSQSPSNKVTEKGKDVELRCDPISGHTALYWYRQSLGQGLEFLIYFQGNSAPDKSGLPSDRFSAERTGGSVSTLTIQRTQQEDSAVYLCASSLASVGEQYFGPGTRLTVT.

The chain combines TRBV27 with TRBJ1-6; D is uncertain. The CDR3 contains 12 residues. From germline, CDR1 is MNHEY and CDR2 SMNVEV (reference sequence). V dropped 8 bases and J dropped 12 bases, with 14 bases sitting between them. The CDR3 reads CASGSAVLPLHF. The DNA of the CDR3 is TGTGCCAGCGGATCGGCGGTTTTACCCCTCCACTTT.

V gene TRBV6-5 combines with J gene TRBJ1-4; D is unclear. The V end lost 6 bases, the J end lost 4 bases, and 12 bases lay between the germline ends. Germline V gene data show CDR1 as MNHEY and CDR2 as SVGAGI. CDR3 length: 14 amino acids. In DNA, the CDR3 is TGTGCCAGCAGCCCTCGCGGTTTTAATGAAAAACTGTTTTTT. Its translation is CASSPRGFNEKLFF.

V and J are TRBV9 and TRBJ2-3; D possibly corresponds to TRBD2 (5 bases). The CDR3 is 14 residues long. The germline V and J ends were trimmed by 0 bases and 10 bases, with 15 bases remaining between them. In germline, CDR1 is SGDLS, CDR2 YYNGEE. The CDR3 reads CASSVDLAPSPQYF. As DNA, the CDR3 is TGTGCCAGCAGCGTAGACCTAGCCCCTTCGCCGCAGTATTTT.

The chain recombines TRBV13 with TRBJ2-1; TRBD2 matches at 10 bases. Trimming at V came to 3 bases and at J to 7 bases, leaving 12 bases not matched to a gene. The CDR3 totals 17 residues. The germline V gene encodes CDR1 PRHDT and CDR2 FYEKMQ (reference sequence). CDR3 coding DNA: TGTGCCAGCAGCTTCGACCTAGCGGGAGAGGTTGGGAATGAGCAGTTCTTC. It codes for CASSFDLAGEVGNEQFF.

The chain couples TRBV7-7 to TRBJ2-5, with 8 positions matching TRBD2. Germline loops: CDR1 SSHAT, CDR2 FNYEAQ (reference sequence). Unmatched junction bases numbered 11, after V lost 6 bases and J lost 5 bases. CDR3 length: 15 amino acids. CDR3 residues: CASSQTGGRVETQYF. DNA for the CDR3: TGTGCCAGCAGTCAAACGGGGGGGCGAGTGGAGACCCAGTACTTC.

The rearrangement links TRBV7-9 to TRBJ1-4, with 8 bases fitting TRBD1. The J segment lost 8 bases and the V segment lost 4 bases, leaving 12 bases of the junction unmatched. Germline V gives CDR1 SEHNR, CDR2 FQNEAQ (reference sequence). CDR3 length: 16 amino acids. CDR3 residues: CASSSRRGRVEEKLFF. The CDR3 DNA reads TGTGCCAGCAGCTCGCGCAGGGGGCGCGTAGAAGAAAAACTGTTTTTT.

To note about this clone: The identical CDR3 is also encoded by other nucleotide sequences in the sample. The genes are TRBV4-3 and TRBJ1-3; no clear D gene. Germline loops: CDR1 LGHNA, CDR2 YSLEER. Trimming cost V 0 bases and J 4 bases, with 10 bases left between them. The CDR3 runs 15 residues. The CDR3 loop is CASSQDRSGGNTIYF. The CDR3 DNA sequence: TGCGCCAGCAGCCAAGATCGAAGTGGCGGAAACACCATATATTTT.

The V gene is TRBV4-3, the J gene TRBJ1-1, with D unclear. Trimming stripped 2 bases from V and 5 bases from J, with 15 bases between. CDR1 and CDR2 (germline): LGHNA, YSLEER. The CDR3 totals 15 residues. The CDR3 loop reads CASSQLGRVSTEAFF. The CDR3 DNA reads TGCGCCAGCAGCCAATTAGGGAGAGTGAGTACTGAAGCTTTCTTT.

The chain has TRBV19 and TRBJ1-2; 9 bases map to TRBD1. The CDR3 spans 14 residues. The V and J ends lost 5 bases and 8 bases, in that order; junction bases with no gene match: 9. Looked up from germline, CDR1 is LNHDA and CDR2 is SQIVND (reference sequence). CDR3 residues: CASSPRTGEVGYTF. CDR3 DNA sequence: TGTGCCAGTAGTCCCCGGACAGGGGAGGTCGGCTACACCTTC.

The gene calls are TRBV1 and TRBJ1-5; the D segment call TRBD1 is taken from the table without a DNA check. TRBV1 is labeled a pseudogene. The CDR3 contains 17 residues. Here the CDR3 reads CTSSQESDREGNQPQHF. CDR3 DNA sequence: TGCACCAGCAGCCAAGAATCGGACAGGGAAGGCAATCAGCCCCAGCATTTT.

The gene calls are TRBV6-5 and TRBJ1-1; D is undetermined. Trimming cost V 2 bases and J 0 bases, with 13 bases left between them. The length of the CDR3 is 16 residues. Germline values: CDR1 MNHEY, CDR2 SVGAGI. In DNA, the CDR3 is TGTGCCAGCAGTTACGGAGGCACAGATCTGAACACTGAAGCTTTCTTT. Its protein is CASSYGGTDLNTEAFF.

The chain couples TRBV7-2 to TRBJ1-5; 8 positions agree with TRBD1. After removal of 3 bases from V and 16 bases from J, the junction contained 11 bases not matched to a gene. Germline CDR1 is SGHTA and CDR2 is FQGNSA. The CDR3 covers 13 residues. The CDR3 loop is CASSLTDRAPFHF. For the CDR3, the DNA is TGTGCCAGCAGCTTGACGGACAGGGCCCCCTTCCATTTT.

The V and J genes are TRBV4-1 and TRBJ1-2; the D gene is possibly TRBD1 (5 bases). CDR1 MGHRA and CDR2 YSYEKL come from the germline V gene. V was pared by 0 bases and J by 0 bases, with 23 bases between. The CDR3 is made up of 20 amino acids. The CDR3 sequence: CASSQDRGWGDGPTNYGYTF. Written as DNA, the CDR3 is TGCGCCAGCAGCCAAGATAGGGGATGGGGCGACGGACCTACTAACTATGGCTACACCTTC.

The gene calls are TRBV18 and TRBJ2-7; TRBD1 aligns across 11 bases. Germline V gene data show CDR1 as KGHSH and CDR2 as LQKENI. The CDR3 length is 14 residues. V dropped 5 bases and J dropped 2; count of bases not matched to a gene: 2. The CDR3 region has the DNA TGTGCCAGCTCAAAGGGACAGGGGGCCTACGAGCAGTACTTC. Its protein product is CASSKGQGAYEQYF.

The CDR3 DNA follows: TGTGCCAGCAGTCAACCCAGGGGGCCTAGGGGCTACACCTTC. Translating gives CASSQPRGPRGYTF. This chain connects TRBV28 to TRBJ1-2, with 8 bases lining up with TRBD1. Looked up from germline, CDR1 is MDHEN and CDR2 is SYDVKM. The CDR3 spans 14 residues. Trimming removed 5 bases from V and 8 bases from J; junction bases left unmatched: 10.

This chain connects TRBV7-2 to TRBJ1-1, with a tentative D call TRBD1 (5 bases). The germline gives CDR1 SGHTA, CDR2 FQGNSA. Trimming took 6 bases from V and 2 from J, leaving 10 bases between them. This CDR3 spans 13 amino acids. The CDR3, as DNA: TGTGCCAGCAGTCCCGGACACAACACTGAAGCTTTCTTT. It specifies CASSPGHNTEAFF.

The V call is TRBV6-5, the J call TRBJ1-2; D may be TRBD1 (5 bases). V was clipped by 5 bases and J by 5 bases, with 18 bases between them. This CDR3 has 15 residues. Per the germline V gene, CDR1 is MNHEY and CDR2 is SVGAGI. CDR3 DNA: TGTGCCAGCAGTCAACAACCGCGGGGGGTTTATGGCTACACCTTC. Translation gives CASSQQPRGVYGYTF.

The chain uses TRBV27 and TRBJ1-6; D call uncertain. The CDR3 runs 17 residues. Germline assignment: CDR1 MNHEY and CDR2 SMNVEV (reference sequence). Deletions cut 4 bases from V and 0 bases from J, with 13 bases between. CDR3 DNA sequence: TGTGCCAGCAGTTCACAGCTGCAGAGCTCCTATAATTCACCCCTCCACTTT. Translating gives CASSSQLQSSYNSPLHF.

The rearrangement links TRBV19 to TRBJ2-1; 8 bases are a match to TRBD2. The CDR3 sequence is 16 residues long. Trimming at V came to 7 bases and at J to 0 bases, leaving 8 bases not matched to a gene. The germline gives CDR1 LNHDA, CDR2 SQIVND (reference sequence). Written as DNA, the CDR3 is TGTGCCAGTACCCCCGTCGGACTAGCCTCCTACAATGAGCAGTTCTTC. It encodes CASTPVGLASYNEQFF.

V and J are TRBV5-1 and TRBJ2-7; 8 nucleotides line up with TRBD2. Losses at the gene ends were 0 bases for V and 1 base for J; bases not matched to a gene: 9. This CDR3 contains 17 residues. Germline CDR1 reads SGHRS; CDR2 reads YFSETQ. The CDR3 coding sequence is TGCGCCAGCAGCTTGGAATTCGGGGGGGGGCTTTCCTACGAGCAGTACTTC. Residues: CASSLEFGGGLSYEQYF.

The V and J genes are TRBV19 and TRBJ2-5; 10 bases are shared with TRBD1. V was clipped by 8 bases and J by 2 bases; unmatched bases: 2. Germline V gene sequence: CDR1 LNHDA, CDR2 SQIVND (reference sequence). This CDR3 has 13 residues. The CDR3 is CASDRGPQETQYF. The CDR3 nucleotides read TGTGCCAGTGACAGGGGGCCTCAAGAGACCCAGTACTTC.

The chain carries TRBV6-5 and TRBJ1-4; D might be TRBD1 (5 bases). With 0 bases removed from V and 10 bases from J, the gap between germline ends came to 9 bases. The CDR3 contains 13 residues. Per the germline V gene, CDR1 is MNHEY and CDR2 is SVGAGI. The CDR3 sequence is CASSYSTGGKLFF. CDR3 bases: TGTGCCAGCAGTTACTCTACGGGGGGAAAACTGTTTTTT.

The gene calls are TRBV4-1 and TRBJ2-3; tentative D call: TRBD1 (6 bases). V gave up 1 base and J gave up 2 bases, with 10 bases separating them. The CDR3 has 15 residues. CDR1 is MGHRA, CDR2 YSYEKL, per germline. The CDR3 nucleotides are TGCGCCAGCAGCCAAGCCGGGACACACACAGATACGCAGTATTTT. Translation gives CASSQAGTHTDTQYF.

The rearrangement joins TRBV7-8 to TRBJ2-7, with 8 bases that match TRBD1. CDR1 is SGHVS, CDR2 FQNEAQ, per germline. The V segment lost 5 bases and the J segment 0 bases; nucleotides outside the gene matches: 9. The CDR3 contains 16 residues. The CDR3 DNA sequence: TGTGCCAGCAGCCTTGGGACAGGTACTCTCTCCTACGAGCAGTACTTC. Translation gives CASSLGTGTLSYEQYF.

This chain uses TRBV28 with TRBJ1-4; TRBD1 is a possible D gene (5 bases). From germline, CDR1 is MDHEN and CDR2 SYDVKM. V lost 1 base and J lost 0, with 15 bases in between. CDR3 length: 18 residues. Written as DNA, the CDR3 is TGTGCCAGCAGTTTATATGTGGGCAGGGCTGCAACTAATGAAAAACTGTTTTTT. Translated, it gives CASSLYVGRAATNEKLFF.

The CDR3: CASSSGGQGTEAFF. The CDR3 bases are TGTGCCAGCAGCTCAGGGGGACAGGGAACTGAAGCTTTCTTT. This sequence joins TRBV7-8 and TRBJ1-1; 9 bases line up with TRBD1. This CDR3 comprises 14 residues. The V gene's germline CDR1 is SGHVS and CDR2 FQNEAQ. J gave up 5 bases and V 4 bases, and 5 bases lay outside the gene matches. The full variable domain, in which reference TRBV7-8 and TRBJ1-1 provide the parts outside the CDR3, is GAGVSQSPRYKVAKRGQDVALRCDPISGHVSLFWYQQALGQGPEFLTYFQNEAQLDKSGLPSDRFFAERPEGSVSTLKIQRTQQEDSAVYLCASSSGGQGTEAFFGQGTRLTVV.

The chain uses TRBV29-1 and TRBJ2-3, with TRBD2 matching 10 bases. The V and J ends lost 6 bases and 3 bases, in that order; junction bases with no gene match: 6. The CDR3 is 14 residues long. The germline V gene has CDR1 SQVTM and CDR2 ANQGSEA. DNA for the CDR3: TGCAGCGTCGCCGGACTAGCGGTAACAGATACGCAGTATTTT. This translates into CSVAGLAVTDTQYF.

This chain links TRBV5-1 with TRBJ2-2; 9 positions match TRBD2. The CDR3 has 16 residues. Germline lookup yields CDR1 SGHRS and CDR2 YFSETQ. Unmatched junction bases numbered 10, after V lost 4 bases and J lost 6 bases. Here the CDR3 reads CASSGSSGSGAGELFF. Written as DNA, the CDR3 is TGCGCCAGCAGCGGGAGTAGCGGGAGCGGCGCCGGGGAGCTGTTTTTT.